The subject of this entry is one TCR beta chain. Antigen: not known. RNA, once extracted, was reverse transcribed into cDNA for use as the sequencing template. The assay was immunoSEQ multiplex PCR, and TCRdb's table has in-frame clones only and misses some. The repertoire consists of fewer than 250,000 clones, with 50% to 60% occurring once and the leading ten covering 0.69%. Treatment denoted: oral pan-JAK inhibitor, 5-10 mg twice daily. Sorting separated CD4+ and CD8+ T cells out of PBMCs. CDR1 is SGHRS, CDR2 YFSETQ, per germline. V gave up 3 bases and J gave up 8 bases, with 18 bases separating them. The CDR3 contains 15 residues. This specimen comes from a study of CD8+ T cells in alopecia areata. Overall study: Tofacitinib administration persisted for 6 to 18 months, succeeded by 6 months off drug. The investigators scored severity in treated patients by the percentage of affected scalp area.

Findings and limits, study-wide: Treatment with tofacitinib significantly lowered scalp clonality and reduced expanded CD8+ clones among the top 100.

The material sequenced was CD4+ T cells sorted from blood, taken at week 4, from a patient treated with tofacitinib. This sequence originates from a human donor with alopecia areata. J is TRBJ2-1 and V is TRBV5-1; no definite D call. Here the CDR3 reads CASSSTWGTTDEQFF. CDR3 DNA sequence: TGCGCCAGCAGCTCCACATGGGGTACTACTGATGAGCAGTTCTTC.